These 23 T cell receptor beta chains were sequenced from one sample in a study of T cells in Graves' hyperthyroidism and ophthalmopathy. TCR beta CDR3 region amplification was performed from RNA transcripts. An initial round of RT-PCR targeting the TCR CDR3 relied on the HTBI primer set. TCRdb passed the multiplex PCR reads through MiXCR, listing each CDR3 protein once. This table has about 600,000 distinct CDR3 sequences, approximately 15% appearing once. Sequenced sample: blood. The receptors originated from a middle-aged woman with Graves' ophthalmopathy.

In this sample, this clonotype turned up a few times. This chain uses TRBV6-1 with TRBJ1-5; D is undetermined. This CDR3 has 10 amino acids. CDR1 is MNHNS, CDR2 SASEGT, per germline. The V end lost 8 bases, the J end lost 11 bases, and 10 bases lay between the germline ends. Here the CDR3 DNA reads TGTGCCAGCGGGGAGTTGGCCCAGCATTTT. Protein product: CASGELAQHF.

This clonotype was observed a few times. The chain recombines TRBV9 with TRBJ2-5; D is unresolved. Trimming cost V 0 bases and J 5 bases, with 11 bases left between them. This CDR3 has 14 residues. Germline V gives CDR1 SGDLS, CDR2 YYNGEE. CDR3 loop: CASSVAPTGETQYF. In nucleotides, the CDR3 is TGTGCCAGCAGCGTAGCCCCGACGGGTGAGACCCAGTACTTC.

The J gene is TRBJ2-2, the V gene TRBV6-1; 9 positions match TRBD2. CDR1 and CDR2 from the germline V gene are MNHNS and SASEGT. The CDR3 runs to 18 residues. V lost 5 bases, J lost 2 bases, and 12 bases stayed unmatched. The CDR3 protein is CASSQRTLAGANTGELFF. The CDR3 coding sequence is TGTGCCAGCAGTCAACGAACCTTAGCGGGGGCAAACACCGGGGAGCTGTTTTTT.

This clonotype was recorded at least ten times. The rearrangement joins TRBV2 to TRBJ2-7; the match to TRBD2 covers 10 bases. V was pared by 6 bases and J by 4 bases, with 12 bases of the junction left unmatched. This CDR3 has 16 residues. From germline, CDR1 is SNHLY and CDR2 FYNNEI. CDR3 DNA: TGTGCCAGCAGCCCAGGGGGAGCGGGAGGGCCATACGAGCAGTACTTC. It translates to CASSPGGAGGPYEQYF.

This clonotype was observed many times. V is TRBV7-9 and J is TRBJ2-7, with 9 bases aligning to TRBD1. The CDR3 extends over 15 amino acids. Germline-derived CDR1 and CDR2 are SEHNR and FQNEAQ (reference sequence). The junction had 8 bases not matched to a gene; V was cut back by 3 bases and J by 5 bases. CDR3: CASSFYGTGSDEQYF. For the CDR3, the DNA is TGTGCCAGCAGCTTTTACGGGACAGGGAGTGACGAGCAGTACTTC.

This clonotype was detected ten times or more. V usage is TRBV27 and J usage is TRBJ2-2; D is possibly TRBD1 or TRBD2 (5 bases each). CDR3 length: 13 residues. CDR1 is MNHEY and CDR2 is SMNVEV in the germline V gene (reference sequence). The V end was cut by 6 bases, the J end by 6 bases, with 11 bases between. In DNA form, the CDR3 reads TGTGCCAGCAGCCTCCGGGGACCCGGGGAGCTGTTTTTT. Encoded protein: CASSLRGPGELFF.

Notes on this clonotype: A read error may explain this, as a much larger clone is one base away. The CDR3 here is CASSWRGKGRERQHF. The CDR3 nucleotides read TGTGCCAGCAGCTGGAGAGGGAAAGGTAGGGAGCGCCAGCATTTT. The chain uses TRBV2 and TRBJ1-5; D uncertain. CDR3 length equals 15 residues. The germline V gene encodes CDR1 SNHLY and CDR2 FYNNEI. With 6 bases removed from V and 12 bases from J, the gap between germline ends came to 24 bases. Full variable domain (outside the CDR3, taken from reference TRBV2 and TRBJ1-5): EPEVTQTPSHQVTQMGQEVILRCVPISNHLYFYWYRQILGQKVEFLVSFYNNEISEKSEIFDDQFSVERPDGSNFTLKIRSTKLEDSAMYFCASSWRGKGRERQHFGDGTRLSIL.

The sample holds many counts of this clonotype. This chain connects TRBV2 to TRBJ2-2; 8 positions agree with TRBD2. The V segment lost 4 bases and the J segment 7 bases; nucleotides outside the gene matches: 5. This CDR3 spans 14 amino acids. The germline V gene has CDR1 SNHLY and CDR2 FYNNEI. The DNA for the CDR3 is TGTGCCAGCAGTGCAACTAGCGGTGGCGGGGAGCTGTTTTTT. Encoded protein: CASSATSGGGELFF.

The table lists this clonotype with many counts. The chain is built from TRBV3-1 and TRBJ1-2; TRBD1 is a possible D gene (6 bases). The germline V and J ends were trimmed by 4 bases and 4 bases, with 16 bases remaining between them. In germline, CDR1 is LGHDT, CDR2 YNNKEL (reference sequence). The CDR3 totals 15 residues. The CDR3 bases are TGTGCCAGCAGCCCAACCCGGGGGGCTGCCTATGGCTACACCTTC. Translating it yields CASSPTRGAAYGYTF.

The CDR3 region has the DNA TGCGCCAGCAGCTCGGGACTAGCGGGGGCTAGCACAGATACGCAGTATTTT. It yields the protein CASSSGLAGASTDTQYF. The chain has TRBV5-1 and TRBJ2-3; 14 bases are a match to TRBD2. CDR1 is SGHRS, CDR2 YFSETQ, per germline. The CDR3 is 17 residues long. Trimming took 3 bases from V and 0 from J; bases not matched to a gene: 3. Full variable domain (rest looked up from reference TRBV5-1 and TRBJ2-3): KAGVTQTPRYLIKTRGQQVTLSCSPISGHRSVSWYQQTPGQGLQFLFEYFSETQRNKGNFPGRFSGRQFSNSRSEMNVSTLELGDSALYLCASSSGLAGASTDTQYFGPGTRLTVL.

There are many counts of this clonotype. The J gene is TRBJ2-3, the V gene TRBV28; 12 nucleotides align to TRBD1. With 5 bases clipped from V and 4 bases from J, the junction kept 7 bases outside the gene matches. The V gene's germline CDR1 is MDHEN and CDR2 SYDVKM. This CDR3 contains 16 residues. In DNA, the CDR3 is TGTGCCAGCAGTGCCGGGGACAGGGGGCACTCAGATACGCAGTATTTT. Protein sequence: CASSAGDRGHSDTQYF.

This clonotype has a count of ten or more. The chain uses TRBV11-2 and TRBJ1-1; 10 positions agree with TRBD1. The CDR3 has 15 amino acids. Trimming took 5 bases from V and 5 from J; bases not matched to a gene: 8. Germline CDR1 reads SGHAT; CDR2 reads FQNNGV. DNA for the CDR3: TGTGCCAGCAGCCCTGACAGGGGGCGGTGGACTGAAGCTTTCTTT. It encodes CASSPDRGRWTEAFF.

The chain joins TRBV30 to TRBJ2-1; D not certain. V lost 3 bases and J lost 9, with 9 bases in between. Germline lookup yields CDR1 GTSNPN and CDR2 SVGIG (reference sequence). The CDR3 has 11 residues. In DNA form, the CDR3 reads TGTGCCTGGAGGGTTAAGTTTGAGCAGTTCTTC. Amino acid sequence: CAWRVKFEQFF. Together with reference TRBV30 and TRBJ2-1, the CDR3 gives the full variable domain: SQTIHQWPATLVQPVGSPLSLECTVEGTSNPNLYWYRQAAGRGLQLLFYSVGIGQISSEVPQNLSASRPQDRQFILSSKKLLLSDSGFYLCAWRVKFEQFFGPGTRLTVL.

The chain joins TRBV6-8 to TRBJ2-3, with D hard to call. In germline, CDR1 is MNHGY, CDR2 SAAAGT. Trimming removed 3 bases from V and 8 bases from J, with 15 bases in between. The CDR3 sequence is 14 residues long. In nucleotides, the CDR3 is TGTGCCAGCAGTTATTCTGCTAGTCGAGGTACGCAGTATTTT. It is translated as CASSYSASRGTQYF.

V and J are TRBV27 and TRBJ1-2; D is unresolved. Trimming stripped 9 bases from V and 4 bases from J, with 18 bases between. CDR1 MNHEY and CDR2 SMNVEV come from the germline V gene (reference sequence). This CDR3 has 14 amino acids. The chain's CDR3 is CASGSRTRFYGYTF. The CDR3, as DNA: TGTGCCAGTGGGAGTCGGACCAGATTCTATGGCTACACCTTC.

This clonotype was recorded many times. The rearrangement uses TRBV11-2 and TRBJ1-2, with D hard to call. Germline V gene lookup returns CDR1 SGHAT and CDR2 FQNNGV. V gave up 4 bases and J gave up 4 bases, with 13 bases separating them. There are 14 residues in the CDR3. In nucleotides, the CDR3 is TGTGCCAGCAGCTCCCTCCGGGGATTCTATGGCTACACCTTC. It encodes CASSSLRGFYGYTF.

The chain recombines TRBV7-3 with TRBJ2-2; weak D call: TRBD2 (6 bases). CDR3 size: 14 residues. Germline CDR1 is SGHTA and CDR2 is FQGTGA. V lost 6 bases and J 0 bases, leaving 8 bases between the germline ends. CDR3 protein: CASRSGANTGELFF. In nucleotides, the CDR3 is TGTGCCAGCAGGTCGGGGGCGAACACCGGGGAGCTGTTTTTT. Drawing the rest from reference TRBV7-3 and TRBJ2-2, the complete variable domain is GAGVSQTPSNKVTEKGKYVELRCDPISGHTALYWYRQSLGQGPEFLIYFQGTGAADDSGLPNDRFFAVRPEGSVSTLKIQRTERGDSAVYLCASRSGANTGELFFGEGSRLTVL.

A note on this clonotype: A single base separates this from a much larger clone, so it may be a read error. The CDR3 protein is CASSPDGRGPLGEQFF. The CDR3 DNA sequence: TGTGCCAGCTCACCAGACGGGAGGGGCCCCTTAGGCGAGCAGTTCTTC. The chain has TRBV18 and TRBJ2-1; 8 bases fit TRBD2. Germline CDR1 and CDR2: KGHSH and LQKENI. With 2 bases clipped from V and 10 bases from J, the junction kept 13 bases outside the gene matches. The CDR3 sequence is 16 residues long. Full variable domain (remainder filled in from reference TRBV18 and TRBJ2-1): NAGVMQNPRHLVRRRGQEARLRCSPMKGHSHVYWYRQLPEEGLKFMVYLQKENIIDESGMPKERFSAEFPKEGPSILRIQQVVRGDSAAYFCASSPDGRGPLGEQFFGPGTRLTVL.

This clonotype was picked up one time. The chain joins TRBV25-1 to TRBJ2-7, with 8 bases identical to TRBD2. The CDR3 runs 14 residues. Trimming cost V 3 bases and J 6 bases; bases outside gene matches: 7. Germline V gene sequence: CDR1 MGHDK, CDR2 SYGVNS. The CDR3 DNA follows: TGTGCCAGCAGTGACCCCGGGAGGGCCAGCGAGCAGTACTTC. The encoded protein is CASSDPGRASEQYF.

This clonotype turned up a few times. The chain employs TRBV19 and TRBJ1-5; weak D call: TRBD1 (5 bases). The CDR3 has 16 residues. V was trimmed by 0 bases and J by 4 bases, leaving 13 bases between them. Looked up from germline, CDR1 is LNHDA and CDR2 is SQIVND (reference sequence). The CDR3 DNA is TGTGCCAGTAGTATAGAGGGGGTTACAGTGAATCAGCCCCAGCATTTT. Its protein product is CASSIEGVTVNQPQHF.

This clonotype showed up many times. The rearrangement links TRBV11-2 to TRBJ1-5; D is uncertain. CDR3 length equals 15 residues. V was pared by 3 bases and J by 0 bases, with 9 bases between. Germline CDR1 is SGHAT and CDR2 is FQNNGV. The CDR3 DNA reads as TGTGCCAGCAGCTTGGGATCATATAGCAATCAGCCCCAGCATTTT. As protein: CASSLGSYSNQPQHF.

V usage is TRBV11-2 and J usage is TRBJ2-5; TRBD1 aligns across 11 bases. The germline V gene has CDR1 SGHAT and CDR2 FQNNGV. J was trimmed by 4 bases and V by 5 bases; bases with no gene match: 6. This CDR3 spans 15 amino acids. CDR3 amino acids: CASSAEDRGLETQYF. The CDR3 nucleotides read TGTGCCAGCAGCGCCGAGGACAGGGGGCTAGAGACCCAGTACTTC.

This chain joins TRBV12-3 or TRBV12-4 and TRBJ2-5; either TRBD1 or TRBD2 may fit D (5 bases each). Trimming cost V 1 base and J 2 bases, with 8 bases left between them. This CDR3 has 14 amino acids. The CDR3 protein is CASSLGDHQETQYF. The CDR3 nucleotides read TGTGCCAGCAGTTTAGGGGACCATCAAGAGACCCAGTACTTC.